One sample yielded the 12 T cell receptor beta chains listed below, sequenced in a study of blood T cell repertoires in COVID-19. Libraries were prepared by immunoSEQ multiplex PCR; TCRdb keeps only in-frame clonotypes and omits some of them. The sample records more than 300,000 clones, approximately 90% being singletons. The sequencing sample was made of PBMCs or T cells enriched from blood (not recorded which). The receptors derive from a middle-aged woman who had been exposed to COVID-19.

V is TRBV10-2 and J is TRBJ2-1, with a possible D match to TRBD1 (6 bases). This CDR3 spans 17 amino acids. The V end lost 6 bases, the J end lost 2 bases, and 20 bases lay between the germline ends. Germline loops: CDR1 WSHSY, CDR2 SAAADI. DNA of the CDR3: TGCGCCAGCAGAGCTCTACAGGGCCCAGTTGCCTACAATGAGCAGTTCTTC. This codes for CASRALQGPVAYNEQFF.

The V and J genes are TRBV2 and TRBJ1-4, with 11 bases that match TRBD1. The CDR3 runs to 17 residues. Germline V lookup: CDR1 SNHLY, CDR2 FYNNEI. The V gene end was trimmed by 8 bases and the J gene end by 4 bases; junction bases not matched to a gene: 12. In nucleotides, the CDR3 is TGTGCCAGCGGAAAGGAGGACAGGGGGCGGATTAATGAAAAACTGTTTTTT. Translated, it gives CASGKEDRGRINEKLFF.

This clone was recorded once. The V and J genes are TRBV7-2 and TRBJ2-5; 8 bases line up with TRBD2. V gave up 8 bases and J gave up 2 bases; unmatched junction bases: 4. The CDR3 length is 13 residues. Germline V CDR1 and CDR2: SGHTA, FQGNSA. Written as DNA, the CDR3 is TGTGCCAGCGGACTAGCACGGCAAGAGACCCAGTACTTC. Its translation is CASGLARQETQYF.

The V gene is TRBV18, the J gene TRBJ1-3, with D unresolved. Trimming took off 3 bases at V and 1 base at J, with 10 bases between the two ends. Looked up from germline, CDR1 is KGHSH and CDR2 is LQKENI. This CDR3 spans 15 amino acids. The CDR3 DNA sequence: TGTGCCAGCTCACCGGGCAGGCATTCTGGAAACACCATATATTTT. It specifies CASSPGRHSGNTIYF.

This chain's CDR3 is CACPKAGASTNYGYTF. In DNA form, the CDR3 reads TGTGCCTGTCCCAAAGCGGGGGCGTCTACAAACTATGGCTACACCTTC. This chain uses TRBV30 with TRBJ1-2, with D perhaps matching TRBD1 (6 bases). The CDR3 spans 16 residues. V lost 6 bases to trimming and J lost 2 bases, with 22 bases between them. Germline V gene sequence: CDR1 GTSNPN, CDR2 SVGIG (reference sequence).

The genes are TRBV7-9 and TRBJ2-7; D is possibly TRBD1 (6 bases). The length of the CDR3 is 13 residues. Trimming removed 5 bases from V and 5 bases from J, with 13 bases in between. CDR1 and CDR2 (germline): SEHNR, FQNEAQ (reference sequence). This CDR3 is CASSRIQGHEQYF. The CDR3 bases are TGTGCCAGCAGCCGTATACAGGGCCACGAGCAGTACTTC. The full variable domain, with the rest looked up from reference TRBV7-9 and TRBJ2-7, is DTGVSQNPRHKITKRGQNVTFRCDPISEHNRLYWYRQTLGQGPEFLTYFQNEAQLEKSRLLSDRFSAERPKGSFSTLEIQRTEQGDSAMYLCASSRIQGHEQYFGPGTRLTVT.

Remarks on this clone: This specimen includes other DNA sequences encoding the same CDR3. The CDR3, as DNA: TGTGCCAGCAGTGAACGGCAGGTCTATGGCTACACCTTC. It codes for CASSERQVYGYTF. V is TRBV2 and J is TRBJ1-2; D gene uncertain. CDR3 size: 13 residues. Trimming stripped 2 bases from V and 4 bases from J, with 8 bases between. Germline-derived CDR1 and CDR2 are SNHLY and FYNNEI. Full variable domain (missing parts from reference TRBV2 and TRBJ1-2): EPEVTQTPSHQVTQMGQEVILRCVPISNHLYFYWYRQILGQKVEFLVSFYNNEISEKSEIFDDQFSVERPDGSNFTLKIRSTKLEDSAMYFCASSERQVYGYTFGSGTRLTVV.

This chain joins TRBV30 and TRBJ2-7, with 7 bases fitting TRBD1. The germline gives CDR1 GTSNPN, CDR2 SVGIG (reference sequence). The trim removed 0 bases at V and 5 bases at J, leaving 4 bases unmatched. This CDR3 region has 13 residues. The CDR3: CAWSVGDRDEQYF. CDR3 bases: TGTGCCTGGAGTGTAGGAGACAGGGACGAGCAGTACTTC.

The CDR3 here is CASSTGTSDDTQYF. For the CDR3, the DNA is TGTGCCAGCAGTACCGGGACTAGCGACGATACGCAGTATTTT. The chain employs TRBV6-4 and TRBJ2-3; 10 bases map to TRBD2. The CDR3 length is 14 residues. Germline lookup yields CDR1 MRHNA and CDR2 SNTAGT. Trimming at V came to 5 bases and at J to 6 bases, leaving 5 bases not matched to a gene.

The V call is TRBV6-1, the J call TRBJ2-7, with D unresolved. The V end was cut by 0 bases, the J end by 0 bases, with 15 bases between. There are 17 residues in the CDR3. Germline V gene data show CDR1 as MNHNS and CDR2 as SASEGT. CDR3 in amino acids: CASSEAKVAISSYEQYF. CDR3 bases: TGTGCCAGCAGTGAAGCGAAGGTAGCTATAAGCTCCTACGAGCAGTACTTC.

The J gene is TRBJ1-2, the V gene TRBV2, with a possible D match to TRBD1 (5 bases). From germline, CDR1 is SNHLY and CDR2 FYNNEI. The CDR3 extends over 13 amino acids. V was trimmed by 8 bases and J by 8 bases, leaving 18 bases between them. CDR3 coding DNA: TGTGCCAGCGCCGGGACTCTCGGAGGGGGCTACACCTTC. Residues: CASAGTLGGGYTF. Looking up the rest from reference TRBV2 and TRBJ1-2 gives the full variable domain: EPEVTQTPSHQVTQMGQEVILRCVPISNHLYFYWYRQILGQKVEFLVSFYNNEISEKSEIFDDQFSVERPDGSNFTLKIRSTKLEDSAMYFCASAGTLGGGYTFGSGTRLTVV.

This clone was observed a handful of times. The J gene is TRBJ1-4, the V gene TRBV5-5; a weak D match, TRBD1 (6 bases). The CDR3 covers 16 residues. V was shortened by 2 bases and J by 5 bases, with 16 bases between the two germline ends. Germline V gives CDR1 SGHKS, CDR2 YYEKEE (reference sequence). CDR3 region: CASSLQGWASNEKLFF. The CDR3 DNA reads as TGTGCCAGCAGCTTACAGGGTTGGGCATCAAATGAAAAACTGTTTTTT.